This T cell receptor (beta chain) was documented in a study of T cells in Graves' hyperthyroidism and ophthalmopathy. Study information: Sampling of peripheral blood happened at initial diagnosis, prior to any treatment.

Between the trimmed V and J ends, which lost 1 base and 13 bases, there was a span of 9 bases. Germline-derived CDR1 and CDR2 are SGHTA and FQGNSA. This CDR3 contains 11 residues. The source material, RNA transcripts, was used to amplify TCR beta CDR3 regions. Carried out on the TCR CDR3, a first-round RT-PCR used the HTBI primer set. Each CDR3 protein gets one entry after TCRdb re-called the multiplex PCR reads with MiXCR. The sample holds 95,000 to 100,000 distinct CDR3 sequences, approximately 56% seen once. Across 18 months, stable Graves' hyperthyroidism was marked by no progression to ophthalmopathy. Aged 18 to 65, the patients had hyperthyroidism that was newly diagnosed and had lasted under 2 months. Thyroid ultrasound and orbital computed tomography, with clinical symptoms and serum thyroxine and TRAb, informed diagnoses.

The clonotype comes from a woman in her thirties or forties with Graves' hyperthyroidism. What was sequenced was blood. This chain connects TRBV7-2 to TRBJ2-3; D ambiguous. The CDR3 DNA sequence: TGTGCCAGCAGCTTAGTGGGCAGCGAGTATTTT. Residues: CASSLVGSEYF.